This TCR beta chain was identified during a study of read filtering for tumor transcriptome and immune sequencing. Study-level results: IR-seq captured clonotypes deeper and more reliably than RNA-seq.

This CDR3 region has 13 residues. Germline V gives CDR1 DFQATT, CDR2 SNEGSKA (reference sequence). A note on this clonotype: The antigen remains unidentified. The junction departs from germline at one end; a sequencing error may be responsible.

From approximately 430 ng of RNA, a library with molecular barcoded alpha/delta and beta/gamma adaptors was made. TCRdb re-called the reads with MiXCR, one entry per CDR3 protein. The table shows 40,000 or so distinct CDR3 sequences, with around 11% occurring only once. This receptor was identified in a donor aged 40 or older with multiple myeloma. The chain is built from TRBV20-1 and TRBJ2-7; D might be TRBD2 (6 bases). Sequences were obtained from a population of CD138-negative cells sorted from bone marrow. CDR3 in amino acids: CSAIPGEAYDQYF. The CDR3 DNA reads as TGCAGTGCTATCCCGGGGGAAGCCTACGATCAGTACTTC.